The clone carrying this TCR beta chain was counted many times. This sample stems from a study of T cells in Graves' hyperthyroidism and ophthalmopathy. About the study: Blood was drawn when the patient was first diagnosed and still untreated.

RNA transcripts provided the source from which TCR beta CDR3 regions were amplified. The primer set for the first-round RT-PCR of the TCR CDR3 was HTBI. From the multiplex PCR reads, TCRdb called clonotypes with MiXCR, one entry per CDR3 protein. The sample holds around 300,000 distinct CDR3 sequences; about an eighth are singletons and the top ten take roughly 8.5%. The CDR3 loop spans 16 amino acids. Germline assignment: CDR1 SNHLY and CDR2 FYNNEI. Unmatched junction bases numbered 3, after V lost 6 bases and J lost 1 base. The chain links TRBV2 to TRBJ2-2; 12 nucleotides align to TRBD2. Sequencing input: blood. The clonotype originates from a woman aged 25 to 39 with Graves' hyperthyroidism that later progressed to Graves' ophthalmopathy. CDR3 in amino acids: CASRPGLAGNTGELFF. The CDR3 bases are TGTGCCAGCAGGCCGGGACTAGCGGGGAACACCGGGGAGCTGTTTTTT. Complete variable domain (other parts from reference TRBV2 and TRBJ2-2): EPEVTQTPSHQVTQMGQEVILRCVPISNHLYFYWYRQILGQKVEFLVSFYNNEISEKSEIFDDQFSVERPDGSNFTLKIRSTKLEDSAMYFCASRPGLAGNTGELFFGEGSRLTVL.